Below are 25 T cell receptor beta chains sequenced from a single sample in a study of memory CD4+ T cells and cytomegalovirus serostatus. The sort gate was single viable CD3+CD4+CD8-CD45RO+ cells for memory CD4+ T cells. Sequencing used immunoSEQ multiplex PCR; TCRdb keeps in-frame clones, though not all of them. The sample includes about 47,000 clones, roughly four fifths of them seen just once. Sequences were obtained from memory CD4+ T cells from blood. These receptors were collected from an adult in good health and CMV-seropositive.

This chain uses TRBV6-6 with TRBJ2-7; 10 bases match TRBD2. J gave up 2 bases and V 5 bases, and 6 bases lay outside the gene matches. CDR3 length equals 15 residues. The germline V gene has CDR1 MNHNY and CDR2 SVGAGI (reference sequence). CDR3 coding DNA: TGTGCCAGCAGTCAGCCTAGCGGGGGTACCTACGAGCAGTACTTC. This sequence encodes CASSQPSGGTYEQYF.

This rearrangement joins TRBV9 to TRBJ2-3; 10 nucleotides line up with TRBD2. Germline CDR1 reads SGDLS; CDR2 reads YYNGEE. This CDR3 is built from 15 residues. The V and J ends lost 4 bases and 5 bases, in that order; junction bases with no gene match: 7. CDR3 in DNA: TGTGCCAGCAGCCCCCGAGCGGGGGGGGTAGATACGCAGTATTTT. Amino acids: CASSPRAGGVDTQYF.

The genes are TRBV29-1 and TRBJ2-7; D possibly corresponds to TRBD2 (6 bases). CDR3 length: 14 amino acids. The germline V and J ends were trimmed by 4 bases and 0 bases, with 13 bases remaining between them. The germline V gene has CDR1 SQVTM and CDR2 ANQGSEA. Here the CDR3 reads CSVGGDGSSYEQYF. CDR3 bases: TGCAGCGTTGGGGGGGATGGGAGCTCCTACGAGCAGTACTTC.

The CDR3: CASRERTSGYNEQFF. The CDR3 DNA reads TGTGCCAGCAGGGAGAGGACTAGCGGATACAATGAGCAGTTCTTC. The chain couples TRBV6-6 to TRBJ2-1; 10 bases map to TRBD2. The CDR3 has 15 amino acids. CDR1 and CDR2 (germline): MNHNY, SVGAGI (reference sequence). The junction had 6 bases not matched to a gene; V was cut back by 6 bases and J by 4 bases.

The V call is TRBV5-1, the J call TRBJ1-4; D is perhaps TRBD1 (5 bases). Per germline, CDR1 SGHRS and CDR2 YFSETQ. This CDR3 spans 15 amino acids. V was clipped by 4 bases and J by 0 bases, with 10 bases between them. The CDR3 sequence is CASSARGPTNEKLFF. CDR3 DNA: TGCGCCAGCAGCGCCCGGGGACCAACTAATGAAAAACTGTTTTTT.

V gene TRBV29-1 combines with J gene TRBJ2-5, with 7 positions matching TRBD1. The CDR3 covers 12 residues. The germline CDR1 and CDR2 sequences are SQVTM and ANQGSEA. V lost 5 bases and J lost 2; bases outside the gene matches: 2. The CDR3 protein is CSVWDSQETQYF. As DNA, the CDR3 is TGCAGCGTTTGGGACAGTCAAGAGACCCAGTACTTC.

CDR3 amino acids: CASSLPGTQSLDTGELFF. In DNA, the CDR3 is TGTGCCAGCAGCTTGCCCGGGACACAGAGTCTAGACACCGGGGAGCTGTTTTTT. The chain combines TRBV5-4 with TRBJ2-2; maybe TRBD1 (6 bases). Trimming left V 1 base short and J 3 bases short, with 19 bases between. Looked up from germline, CDR1 is SGHNT and CDR2 is YYREEE (reference sequence). The CDR3 runs to 18 residues.

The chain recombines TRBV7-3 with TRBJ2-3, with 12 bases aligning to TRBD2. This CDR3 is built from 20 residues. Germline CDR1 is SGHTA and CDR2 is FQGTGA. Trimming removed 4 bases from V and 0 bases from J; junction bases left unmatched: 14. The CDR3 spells CASSSDRLAGATSSTDTQYF. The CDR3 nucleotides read TGTGCCAGCAGCTCCGACCGACTAGCGGGGGCCACTTCTAGCACAGATACGCAGTATTTT.

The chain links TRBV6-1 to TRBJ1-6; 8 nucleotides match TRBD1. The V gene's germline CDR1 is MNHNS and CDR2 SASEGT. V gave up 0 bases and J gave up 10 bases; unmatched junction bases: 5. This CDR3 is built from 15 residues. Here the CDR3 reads CASSEATGDDSPLHF. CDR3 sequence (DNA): TGTGCCAGCAGTGAAGCGACAGGGGATGACTCACCCCTCCACTTT.

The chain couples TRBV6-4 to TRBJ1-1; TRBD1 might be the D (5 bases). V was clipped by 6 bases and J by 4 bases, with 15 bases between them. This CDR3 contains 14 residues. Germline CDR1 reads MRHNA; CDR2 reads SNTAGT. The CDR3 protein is CASRDTDRGTEAFF. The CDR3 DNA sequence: TGTGCCAGCAGGGATACAGACAGAGGCACTGAAGCTTTCTTT.

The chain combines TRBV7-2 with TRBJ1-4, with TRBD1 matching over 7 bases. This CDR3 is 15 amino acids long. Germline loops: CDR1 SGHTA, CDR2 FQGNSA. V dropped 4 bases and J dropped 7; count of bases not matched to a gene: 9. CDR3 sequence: CASSSPTGVVEKLFF. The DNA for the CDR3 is TGTGCCAGCAGCTCCCCAACAGGGGTGGTTGAAAAACTGTTTTTT.

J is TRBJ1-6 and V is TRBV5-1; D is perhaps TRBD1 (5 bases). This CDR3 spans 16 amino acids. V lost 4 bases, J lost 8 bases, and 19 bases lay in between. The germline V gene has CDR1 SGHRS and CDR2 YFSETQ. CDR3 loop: CASSAGSGAGDSPLHF. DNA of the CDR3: TGCGCCAGCAGCGCCGGGTCTGGGGCAGGCGATTCACCCCTCCACTTT.

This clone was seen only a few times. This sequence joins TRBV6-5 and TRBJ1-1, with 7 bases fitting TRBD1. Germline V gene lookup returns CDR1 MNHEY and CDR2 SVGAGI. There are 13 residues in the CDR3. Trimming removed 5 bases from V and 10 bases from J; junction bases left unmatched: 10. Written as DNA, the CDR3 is TGTGCCAGCAGTCTAGACAGGGAAGGAGGAGCTTTCTTT. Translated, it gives CASSLDREGGAFF.

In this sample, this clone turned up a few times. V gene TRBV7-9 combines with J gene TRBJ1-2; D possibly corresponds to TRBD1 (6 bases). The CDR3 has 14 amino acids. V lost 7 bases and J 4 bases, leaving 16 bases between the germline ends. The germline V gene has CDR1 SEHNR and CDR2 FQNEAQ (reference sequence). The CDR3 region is CASIGGQVLYGYTF. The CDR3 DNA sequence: TGTGCCAGCATCGGGGGCCAGGTCCTCTATGGCTACACCTTC.

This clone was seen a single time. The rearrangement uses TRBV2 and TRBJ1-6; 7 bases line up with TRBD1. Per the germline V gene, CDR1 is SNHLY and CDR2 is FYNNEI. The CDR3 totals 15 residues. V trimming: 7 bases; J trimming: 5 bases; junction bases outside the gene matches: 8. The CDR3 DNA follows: TGTGCCAGCAAACCCGCTGGGACAGATAATTCACCCCTCCACTTT. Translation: CASKPAGTDNSPLHF.

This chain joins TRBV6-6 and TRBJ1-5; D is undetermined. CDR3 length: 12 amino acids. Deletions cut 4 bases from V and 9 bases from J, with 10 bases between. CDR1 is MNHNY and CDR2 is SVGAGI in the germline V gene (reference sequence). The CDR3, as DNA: TGTGCCAGCAGTTTCGACTTTGGGCCCCAGCATTTT. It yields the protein CASSFDFGPQHF.

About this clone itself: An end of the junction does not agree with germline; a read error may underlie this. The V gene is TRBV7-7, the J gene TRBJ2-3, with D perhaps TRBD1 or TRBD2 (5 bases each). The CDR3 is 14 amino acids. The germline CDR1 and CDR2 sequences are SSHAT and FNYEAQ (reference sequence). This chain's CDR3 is CASSPNARDPTQYF. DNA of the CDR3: TGTGCTAGCAGCCCCAACGCGAGGGACCCAACGCAGTATTTT. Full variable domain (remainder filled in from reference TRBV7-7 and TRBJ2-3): GAGVSQSPRYKVTKRGQDVTLRCDPISSHATLYWYQQALGQGPEFLTYFNYEAQPDKSGLPSDRFSAERPEGSISTLTIQRTEQRDSAMYRCASSPNARDPTQYFGPGTRLTVL.

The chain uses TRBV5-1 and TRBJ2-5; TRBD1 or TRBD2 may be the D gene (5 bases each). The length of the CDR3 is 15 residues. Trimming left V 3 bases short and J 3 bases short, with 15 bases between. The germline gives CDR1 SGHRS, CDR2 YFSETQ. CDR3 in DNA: TGCGCCAGCAGCTCGCTCACACAGGAGGAAGAGACCCAGTACTTC. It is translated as CASSSLTQEEETQYF.

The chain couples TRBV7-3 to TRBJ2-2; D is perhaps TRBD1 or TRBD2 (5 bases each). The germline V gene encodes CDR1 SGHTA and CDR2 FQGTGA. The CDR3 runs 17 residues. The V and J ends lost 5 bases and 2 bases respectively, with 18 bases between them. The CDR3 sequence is CASSHDRDRVNTGELFF. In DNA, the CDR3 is TGTGCCAGCAGCCATGACCGGGACCGAGTAAACACCGGGGAGCTGTTTTTT.

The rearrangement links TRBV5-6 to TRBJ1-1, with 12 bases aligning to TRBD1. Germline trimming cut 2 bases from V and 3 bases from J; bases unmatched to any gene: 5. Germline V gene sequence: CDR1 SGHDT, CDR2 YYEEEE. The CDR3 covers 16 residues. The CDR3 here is CASSFGTGGAYTEAFF. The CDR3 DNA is TGTGCCAGCAGCTTCGGGACAGGGGGCGCATACACTGAAGCTTTCTTT.

The CDR3 protein is CASSKKQGREETQYF. In nucleotides, the CDR3 is TGCGCCAGCAGCAAAAAACAGGGGAGGGAGGAGACCCAGTACTTC. The rearrangement joins TRBV4-1 to TRBJ2-5; the D call may be TRBD1 or TRBD2 (7 bases each). V lost 5 bases and J lost 5, with 18 bases in between. The germline CDR1 and CDR2 sequences are MGHRA and YSYEKL. The CDR3 has 15 amino acids.

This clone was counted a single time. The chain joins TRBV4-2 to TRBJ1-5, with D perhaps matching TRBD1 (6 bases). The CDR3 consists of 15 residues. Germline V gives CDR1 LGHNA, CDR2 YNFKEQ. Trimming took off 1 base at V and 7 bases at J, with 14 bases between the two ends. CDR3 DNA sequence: TGTGCCAGCAGCCAAGGGATGGGGGGCTGGCAGCCCCAGCATTTT. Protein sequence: CASSQGMGGWQPQHF.

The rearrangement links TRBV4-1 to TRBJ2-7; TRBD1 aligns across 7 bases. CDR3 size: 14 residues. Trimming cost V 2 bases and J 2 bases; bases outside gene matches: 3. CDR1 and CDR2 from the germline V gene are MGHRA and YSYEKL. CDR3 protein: CASSQSRGPYEQYF. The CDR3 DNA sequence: TGCGCCAGCAGCCAATCGAGGGGGCCCTACGAGCAGTACTTC.

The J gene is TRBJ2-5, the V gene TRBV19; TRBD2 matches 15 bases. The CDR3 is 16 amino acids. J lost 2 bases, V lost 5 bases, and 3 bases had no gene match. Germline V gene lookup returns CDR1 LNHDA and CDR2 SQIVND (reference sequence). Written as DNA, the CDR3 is TGTGCCAGTAGTCTCGGACTAGCGGGGGGGCAAGAGACCCAGTACTTC. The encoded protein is CASSLGLAGGQETQYF.

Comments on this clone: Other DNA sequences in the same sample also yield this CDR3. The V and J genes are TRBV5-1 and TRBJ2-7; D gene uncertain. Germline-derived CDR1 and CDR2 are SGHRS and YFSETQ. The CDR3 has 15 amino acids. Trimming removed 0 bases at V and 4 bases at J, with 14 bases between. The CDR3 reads CASSLAGQVAYEQYF. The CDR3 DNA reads TGCGCCAGCAGCTTGGCCGGCCAAGTGGCGTACGAGCAGTACTTC. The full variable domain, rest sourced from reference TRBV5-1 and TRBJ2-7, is KAGVTQTPRYLIKTRGQQVTLSCSPISGHRSVSWYQQTPGQGLQFLFEYFSETQRNKGNFPGRFSGRQFSNSRSEMNVSTLELGDSALYLCASSLAGQVAYEQYFGPGTRLTVT.